The sequence of this T cell receptor (beta chain) was determined in a study of PD-1 blockade in classical Hodgkin lymphoma. Study-wide results and caveats: Similar baseline diversity was found in complete responders and newly diagnosed patients. CD4+ TCR diversity, unlike CD8+, rose significantly by C4D1. Baseline TCR diversity was reportedly lower in newly diagnosed patients than healthy donors.

After autologous stem cell transplantation all patients relapsed, and prior brentuximab vedotin exposure differed between cohorts. From thawed PBMCs, CD4+ T cells were purified using magnetic negative selection. This clone was detected only a few times. Its antigen is not known. Only in-frame clones appear in the TCRdb table, and some are missing; sequencing was by immunoSEQ multiplex PCR. The table has nearly 7,000 clones, roughly 79% seen once; the top ten hold approximately 2.5%. The receptor was isolated from a human donor with classical Hodgkin lymphoma. Sequences were derived from CD4+ T cells from blood, sampled at baseline.

CDR3 sequence: CASSLVSIMNTEAFF. The CDR3, as DNA: TGTGCCAGCAGCTTAGTGAGCATCATGAACACTGAAGCTTTCTTT. The V gene is TRBV7-2, the J gene TRBJ1-1, with D unresolved. The germline V gene encodes CDR1 SGHTA and CDR2 FQGNSA. This CDR3 contains 15 residues. V was cut by 1 base and J by 0 bases, with 9 bases left in between.